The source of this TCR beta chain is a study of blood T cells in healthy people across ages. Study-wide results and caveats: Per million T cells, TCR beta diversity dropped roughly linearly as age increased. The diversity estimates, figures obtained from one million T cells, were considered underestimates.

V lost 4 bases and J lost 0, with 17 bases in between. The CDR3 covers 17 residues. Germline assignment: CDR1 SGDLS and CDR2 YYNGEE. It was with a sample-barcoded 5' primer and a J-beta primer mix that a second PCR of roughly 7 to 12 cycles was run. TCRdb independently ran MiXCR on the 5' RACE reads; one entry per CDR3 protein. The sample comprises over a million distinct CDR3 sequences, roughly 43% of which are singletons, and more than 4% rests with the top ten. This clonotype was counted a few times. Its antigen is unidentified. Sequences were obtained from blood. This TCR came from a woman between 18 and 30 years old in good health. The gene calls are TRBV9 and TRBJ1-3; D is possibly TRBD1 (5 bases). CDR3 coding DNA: TGTGCCAGCAGCATCAACCGGGACTCCAGCTCTGGAAACACCATATATTTT. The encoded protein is CASSINRDSSSGNTIYF.